What follows is one T cell receptor beta chain and its context. V lost 1 base to trimming and J lost 3 bases, with 10 bases between them. CDR3 size: 14 residues. CDR1 SGHRS and CDR2 YFSETQ come from the germline V gene. RNA amounts of roughly 0.5 to 1 ug underwent reverse transcription with random hexamers. TCRdb itself ran the immunoSEQ multiplex PCR reads through MiXCR, one entry per CDR3 protein. The sample comprises roughly 200,000 distinct CDR3 sequences, just under 95% of which are singletons, and approximately 0.099% rests with the top ten. The sample originates from a study of CD8 T cells in Susac syndrome. The Susac syndrome patients fit the recently defined diagnostic criteria for definite or probable disease.

This sequence originates from a human donor with Susac syndrome. The V gene is TRBV5-1, the J gene TRBJ2-5; tentatively, D is TRBD1 or TRBD2 (5 bases each). What was sequenced was CD4+ T cells from PBMCs. The CDR3 nucleotides are TGCGCCAGCAGCTTGTTGTTGGGGGAAGAGACCCAGTACTTC. The encoded protein is CASSLLLGEETQYF.